This is a list of T cell receptor beta chains from one sample in a study of T cell repertoires in cytomegalovirus infection. In TCRdb, the reads were re-called with MiXCR into one record per CDR3 protein. The data hold about 470,000 distinct CDR3 sequences, with 42% observed a single time. The antigens for these receptors are not known. This specimen consisted of cultured PBMCs, obtained from culture after CMV antigen stimulation. The receptors stem from a human donor in good health (CMV status not recorded). Some clones in this sample may be carry-over from other donors' samples. CDR3s include the opening cysteine and the closing phenylalanine or tryptophan. The D gene is left open where the match is weak. Only part of the rows carry a size: once, few, many, or a class if the clone is expanded.

>TRBV12-3/TRBV12-4|.|.|TRBJ1-2
CASTLGTDGYTF
TGTGCCAGCACCTTGGGGACTGATGGCTACACCTTC
>TRBV4-2|.|TRBD2|TRBJ2-2
CASSRGSGGINTGELFF
TGTGCCAGCAGCCGGGGTAGCGGGGGAATAAACACCGGGGAGCTGTTTTTT
>TRBV20-1|.|TRBD1|TRBJ2-3
CSATRTGVTDTQYF
TGCAGTGCGACCCGGACAGGGGTCACAGATACGCAGTATTTT
>TRBV20-1|.|.|TRBJ1-1
CSARDKTEAFF
TGCAGTGCTAGAGATAAGACTGAAGCTTTCTTT
>TRBV30|.|.|TRBJ2-1
CAWSGGGITSYNEQFF
TGTGCCTGGAGTGGAGGTGGAATAACCTCCTACAATGAGCAGTTCTTC
>TRBV6-1|few|TRBD1|TRBJ2-5
CAGGRGTGAEETQYF
TGTGCAGGGGGCCGGGGGACAGGGGCAGAAGAGACCCAGTACTTC
>TRBV6-2/TRBV6-3|few|.|TRBJ2-1
CASRREIEANEQFF
TGTGCCAGCCGGAGGGAAATAGAAGCCAATGAGCAGTTCTTC
>TRBV3-1|.|TRBD2|TRBJ2-3
CASSGGRGTSTDTQYF
TGTGCCAGCAGCGGGGGGAGGGGAACTAGCACAGATACGCAGTATTTT
>TRBV7-2|.|.|TRBJ2-6
CASSLTGTGANVLTF
TGTGCCAGCAGCTTGACCGGAACTGGGGCCAACGTCCTGACTTTC
>TRBV7-2|.|TRBD2|TRBJ2-7
CASSFTGTSSYEQYF
TGTGCCAGCAGCTTCACCGGGACTAGCTCCTACGAGCAGTACTTC
>TRBV12-5|.|TRBD1|TRBJ1-5
CASGLVRDRAASNQPQHF
TGTGCTAGTGGTTTGGTACGGGACAGGGCAGCCTCAAATCAGCCCCAGCATTTT
>TRBV7-2|.|.|TRBJ2-7
CASSRKIGGPYEQYF
TGTGCCAGCAGTCGCAAGATAGGAGGGCCCTACGAGCAGTACTTC
>TRBV7-9|.|TRBD1|TRBJ2-7
CASSQQGAPSAYEQYF
TGTGCCAGCAGCCAACAGGGGGCCCCTTCGGCCTACGAGCAGTACTTC
>TRBV20-1|.|.|TRBJ2-5
CSAGSWETQYF
TGCAGTGCTGGCAGTTGGGAGACCCAGTACTTC
>TRBV7-6|few|.|TRBJ1-2
CASSLPRLQANYGYTF
TGTGCCAGCAGCTTACCACGTTTGCAGGCAAACTATGGCTACACCTTC
>TRBV19|.|.|TRBJ2-3
CASRFRGASTDTQYF
TGTGCCAGTAGGTTCAGGGGCGCTAGCACAGATACGCAGTATTTT
>TRBV7-9|.|.|TRBJ2-3
CASSSNPDSQGRDTQYF
TGTGCCAGCAGCTCGAACCCTGACTCCCAAGGAAGAGATACGCAGTATTTT
>TRBV29-1|.|.|TRBJ2-3
CSVEDLGHYTDTQYF
TGCAGCGTTGAAGATCTCGGACACTACACAGATACGCAGTATTTT
>TRBV7-6|few|TRBD2|TRBJ2-1
CASGGGGAGNEQFF
TGTGCCAGCGGGGGGGGAGGCGCTGGGAATGAGCAGTTCTTC
>TRBV6-1|.|.|TRBJ1-2
CASSAHRDRYTF
TGTGCCAGCAGTGCCCACAGGGATCGCTACACCTTC
>TRBV19|few|TRBD1|TRBJ2-1
CASHDRGARDYNEQFF
TGTGCCAGTCACGACAGGGGTGCCCGGGACTACAATGAGCAGTTCTTC
>TRBV19|.|.|TRBJ2-5
CASSIFQEETQYF
TGTGCCAGTAGTATTTTTCAGGAAGAGACCCAGTACTTC
>TRBV7-2|.|TRBD2|TRBJ2-1
CASSDRTSGFNEQFF
TGTGCCAGCAGCGACCGGACTAGCGGTTTCAATGAGCAGTTCTTC
>TRBV27|once|TRBD2|TRBJ2-7
CASSEVGLAGTHYEQYF
TGTGCCAGCAGCGAGGTGGGACTAGCGGGGACGCACTACGAGCAGTACTTC
>TRBV19|.|.|TRBJ2-1
CASSGAVRRTYNEQFF
TGTGCCAGTAGTGGGGCGGTCCGGAGAACCTACAATGAGCAGTTCTTC
>TRBV7-8|many|.|TRBJ1-3
CASSYGQSGNTIYF
TGTGCCAGCAGCTACGGACAGTCTGGAAACACCATATATTTT
>TRBV12-3/TRBV12-4|once|TRBD1|TRBJ2-2
CASSLAQGIATGELFF
TGTGCCAGCAGTTTAGCACAGGGGATAGCTACCGGGGAGCTGTTTTTT
>TRBV7-2|few|TRBD2|TRBJ2-3
CASSSGTSGAAITDTQYF
TGTGCCAGCAGCTCCGGGACTAGCGGGGCCGCCATCACAGATACGCAGTATTTT
>TRBV7-8|many|.|TRBJ2-1
CASRRRTGPYNEQFF
TGTGCCAGCCGTAGGCGTACAGGGCCCTACAATGAGCAGTTCTTC
>TRBV7-6|few|.|TRBJ1-1
CASSLSLGMNTEAFF
TGTGCCAGCAGCTTATCATTAGGGATGAACACTGAAGCTTTCTTT
>TRBV27|once|.|TRBJ1-5
CASSLSGEYGQPQHF
TGTGCCAGCAGTTTGTCAGGGGAGTACGGTCAGCCCCAGCATTTT
>TRBV5-1|.|TRBD2|TRBJ2-7
CASSASGGSPYEQYF
TGCGCCAGCAGCGCGAGCGGGGGGTCTCCCTACGAGCAGTACTTC
>TRBV6-2/TRBV6-3|.|TRBD1|TRBJ2-7
CASSRQGAGEEYF
TGTGCCAGCAGTCGACAGGGGGCCGGCGAGGAGTACTTC
>TRBV25-1|.|TRBD2|TRBJ2-1
CASSDEGSGGPKQFF
TGTGCCAGCAGTGACGAGGGGAGCGGGGGGCCCAAGCAGTTCTTC
>TRBV27|.|.|TRBJ1-2
CASSFGDGYGYTF
TGTGCCAGCAGCTTCGGGGACGGCTATGGCTACACCTTC
>TRBV7-2|few|TRBD2|TRBJ2-4
CATTTFGAGGPYNIQYF
TGTGCCACCACGACCTTTGGGGCGGGAGGGCCGTACAACATTCAGTACTTC
>TRBV20-1|.|.|TRBJ1-2
CSARDRVGYYGYTF
TGCAGTGCTAGAGATAGGGTCGGCTACTATGGCTACACCTTC
>TRBV7-2|.|TRBD2|TRBJ2-5
CASSLGGTSGGETQYF
TGTGCCAGCAGCTTAGGGGGGACTAGCGGGGGGGAGACCCAGTACTTC
>TRBV7-6|.|.|TRBJ2-2
CASSPQGANTGELFF
TGTGCCAGCAGTCCTCAGGGAGCGAACACCGGGGAGCTGTTTTTT
>TRBV7-2|few|.|TRBJ2-3
CASSTREADTQYF
TGTGCCAGCAGCACCAGGGAGGCAGATACGCAGTATTTT
>TRBV10-3|.|TRBD2|TRBJ2-1
CAISEPGLAGNNEQFF
TGTGCCATCAGTGAGCCGGGACTAGCGGGGAACAATGAGCAGTTCTTC
>TRBV7-2|few|TRBD1|TRBJ2-7
CASTRGTGGEQYF
TGTGCCAGCACCCGCGGGACAGGCGGCGAGCAGTACTTC
>TRBV5-5|.|.|TRBJ1-5
CASSLVLGQVDQPQHF
TGTGCCAGCAGCTTGGTGTTAGGGCAGGTTGATCAGCCCCAGCATTTT